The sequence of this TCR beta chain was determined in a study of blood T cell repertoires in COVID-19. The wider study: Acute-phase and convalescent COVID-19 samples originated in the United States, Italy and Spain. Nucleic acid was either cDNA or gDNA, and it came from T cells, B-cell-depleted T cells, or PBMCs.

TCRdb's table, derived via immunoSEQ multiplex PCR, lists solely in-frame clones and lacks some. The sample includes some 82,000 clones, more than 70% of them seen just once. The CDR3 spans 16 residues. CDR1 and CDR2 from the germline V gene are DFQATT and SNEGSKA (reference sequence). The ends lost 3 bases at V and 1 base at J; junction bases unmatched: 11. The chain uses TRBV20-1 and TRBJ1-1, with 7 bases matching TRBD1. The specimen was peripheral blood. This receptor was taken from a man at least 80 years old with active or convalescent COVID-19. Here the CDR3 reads CSASRIRGSENTEAFF. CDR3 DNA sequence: TGCAGTGCTAGTCGGATCAGGGGGTCGGAGAACACTGAAGCTTTCTTT.